These T cell receptor beta chains were read from a single sample in a study of T-cell reconstitution after alpha-beta-depleted transplantation in children. In TCRdb, the PCR reads were re-called with MiXCR into one record per CDR3 protein. The table lists almost 500,000 distinct CDR3 sequences, around 12% of them singletons, with over 5.5% in the top ten. Source: PBMCs from the stem cell graft donor, taken from the stem cell graft. These TCRs come from a human donor who donated a stem cell graft to a child with combined immunodeficiency. Each CDR3 is given with its conserved first and last residue. The order of the fields is J gene, D gene, V gene, clone size, CDR3 protein, CDR3 DNA. A D gene is named only where the DNA matches it firmly. Some rows have no size entry. The others give once, few or many, or a class for an expanded clone.

j_gene: TRBJ2-5; d_gene: TRBD1; v_gene: TRBV3-1; abundance: few; CDR3aa: CASSQGRDGQGDQETQYF; CDR3nt: TGTGCCAGCAGCCAAGGCAGGGATGGACAGGGCGACCAAGAGACCCAGTACTTC
j_gene: TRBJ2-5; d_gene: -; v_gene: TRBV15; abundance: few; CDR3aa: CATSRVEWGSETQYF; CDR3nt: TGTGCCACCAGCAGAGTGGAGTGGGGGTCGGAGACCCAGTACTTC
j_gene: TRBJ2-4; d_gene: TRBD2; v_gene: TRBV6-2/TRBV6-3; abundance: -; CDR3aa: CASSLGTSAYF; CDR3nt: TGTGCCAGCAGTTTGGGGACTAGCGCGTACTTC
j_gene: TRBJ1-1; d_gene: -; v_gene: TRBV12-3/TRBV12-4; abundance: many; CDR3aa: CASSPTRANTEAFF; CDR3nt: TGTGCCAGCAGCCCTACGCGAGCAAACACTGAAGCTTTCTTT
j_gene: TRBJ2-5; d_gene: -; v_gene: TRBV18; abundance: few; CDR3aa: CASSPRASAQETQYF; CDR3nt: TGTGCCAGCTCACCGCGTGCTAGCGCGCAAGAGACCCAGTACTTC
j_gene: TRBJ1-2; d_gene: -; v_gene: TRBV7-9; abundance: few; CDR3aa: CASSMGHPGGYGYTF; CDR3nt: TGTGCCAGCAGCATGGGACACCCAGGAGGCTATGGCTACACCTTC
j_gene: TRBJ2-7; d_gene: -; v_gene: TRBV12-3/TRBV12-4; abundance: many; CDR3aa: CASSLAVSYEQYF; CDR3nt: TGCGCCAGCAGCTTGGCGGTTTCCTACGAGCAGTACTTC
j_gene: TRBJ2-7; d_gene: TRBD2; v_gene: TRBV5-1; abundance: few; CDR3aa: CASSLQLTSSFYEQYF; CDR3nt: TGCGCCAGCAGCTTGCAACTGACTAGCTCCTTCTACGAGCAGTACTTC
j_gene: TRBJ2-7; d_gene: TRBD2; v_gene: TRBV7-3; abundance: few; CDR3aa: CASSLTASGPYEQYF; CDR3nt: TGTGCCAGCAGCTTAACGGCTAGCGGACCCTACGAGCAGTACTTC
j_gene: TRBJ2-6; d_gene: TRBD1; v_gene: TRBV7-9; abundance: -; CDR3aa: CASSLADRGSGANVLTF; CDR3nt: TGTGCCAGCAGCTTAGCGGACAGGGGCTCCGGGGCCAACGTCCTGACTTTC
j_gene: TRBJ2-2; d_gene: -; v_gene: TRBV7-9; abundance: -; CDR3aa: CASSPTWTGTGELFF; CDR3nt: TGTGCCAGCAGCCCGACCTGGACGGGGACCGGGGAGCTGTTTTTT
j_gene: TRBJ1-2; d_gene: -; v_gene: TRBV3-1; abundance: -; CDR3aa: CASSPDRSNYGYTF; CDR3nt: TGTGCCAGCAGCCCAGACAGGAGTAACTATGGCTACACCTTC
j_gene: TRBJ1-2; d_gene: -; v_gene: TRBV4-2; abundance: -; CDR3aa: CASSQRGPGYGYTF; CDR3nt: TGTGCCAGCAGCCAACGGGGACCCGGCTATGGCTACACCTTC
j_gene: TRBJ2-5; d_gene: -; v_gene: TRBV20-1; abundance: few; CDR3aa: CSGPGAAQETQYF; CDR3nt: TGCAGTGGACCCGGGGCCGCTCAAGAGACCCAGTACTTC
j_gene: TRBJ1-5; d_gene: -; v_gene: TRBV13; abundance: -; CDR3aa: CASSYGILQPQPQHF; CDR3nt: TGTGCCAGCAGTTACGGGATACTTCAACCTCAGCCCCAGCATTTT